The rows below give T cell receptor beta chains drawn from one sample of a study of human CD8 memory T cell subsets. TCRdb derives one entry per CDR3 protein from the 5' RACE reads, leaving out DNA. The sample includes under 14,000 distinct CDR3 sequences. The sequenced sample was CD8+ T cells from PBMCs. The receptors come from a human donor in good health. CDR3s include the opening cysteine and the closing phenylalanine or tryptophan. Clone size is given for some rows only: seen once, a few or many times, or a class if the clone is expanded.

j_gene,abundance,v_gene,CDR3aa
TRBJ2-5,NA,TRBV7-8,CASSLALGETQYF
TRBJ2-2,NA,TRBV15,CATTREVSLVPGELFF
TRBJ2-1,NA,TRBV5-1,CASSSTGTGYYNEQFF
TRBJ2-1,NA,TRBV11-2,CASSSWTGNYNEQFF
TRBJ2-5,NA,TRBV20-1,CSAPEPGTGGETQYF
TRBJ2-3,NA,TRBV10-3,CAISDSSGGDTQYF
TRBJ1-1,NA,TRBV6-6,CASSYPGSVTEAFF
TRBJ1-2,NA,TRBV7-9,CASTTPGQGNDGYTF
TRBJ2-7,NA,TRBV28,CASNGQGGFSEQYF
TRBJ2-3,NA,TRBV28,CASSAPLDLTDTQYF
TRBJ2-5,NA,TRBV28,CASKGTLLGETQYF
TRBJ2-2,NA,TRBV5-4,CASSFRTGELFF
TRBJ2-1,large,TRBV29-1,CSVDVGGEQFF
TRBJ1-2,NA,TRBV2,CASKRSRDSYGYTF
TRBJ1-2,NA,TRBV14,CASSPGRLNYGYTF
TRBJ2-7,NA,TRBV3-1,CASSLSSEQYF
TRBJ2-2,NA,TRBV9,CASSSSSGQGRWTGELFF
TRBJ2-2,medium-sized,TRBV6-2/TRBV6-3,CASSPDGELFF
TRBJ2-2,NA,TRBV5-4,CASSLALDGEELFF
TRBJ2-7,NA,TRBV2,CASSVLDEQYF
TRBJ2-5,NA,TRBV9,CASSVGDRDYETQYF
TRBJ2-7,NA,TRBV6-6,CASSLNSGNEQYF
TRBJ2-7,NA,TRBV10-3,CATQRAQSVYEQYF
TRBJ2-4,NA,TRBV28,CASSHAESRQGDKNIQYF
TRBJ1-6,NA,TRBV28,CASRDVLSYNSPLHF
TRBJ2-5,NA,TRBV6-5,CASSYSRDVGETQYF
TRBJ2-1,medium-sized,TRBV18,CASSLGSGFLEQFF
TRBJ2-5,NA,TRBV3-1,CAPGQAAEETQYF
TRBJ2-1,NA,TRBV5-6,CASSWSSGIFDYEQFF
TRBJ2-1,medium-sized,TRBV2,CASNIRDTNNEQFF
TRBJ2-2,NA,TRBV11-1,CASAGQGASGELFF
TRBJ2-1,NA,TRBV20-1,CSARVGVSYNEQFF
TRBJ1-2,NA,TRBV7-6,CASSLPQGPTLNYGYTF
TRBJ2-5,NA,TRBV25-1,CASSEWGTYQETQYF
TRBJ1-5,medium-sized,TRBV5-6,CASSFRVGNQPQHF
TRBJ1-1,NA,TRBV5-8,CASSQYSGGTEAFF
TRBJ2-2,NA,TRBV24-1,CATSMREVRLAGVPANTGELFF
TRBJ1-1,medium-sized,TRBV6-5,CASSYGGVRTEAFF
TRBJ2-7,NA,TRBV9,CASSVGSGPSYEQYF
TRBJ2-1,NA,TRBV2,CASSYYPGNEQFF
TRBJ2-7,medium-sized,TRBV11-3,CASSLGDYEQYF
TRBJ2-1,NA,TRBV29-1,CLMDRQYNEQFF
TRBJ2-7,NA,TRBV25-1,CASRTGGYYEQYF
TRBJ1-1,NA,TRBV7-9,CASSPDRGEAFF